The clone carrying this T cell receptor beta chain was seen many times. Antigen specificity is unknown. TCRdb used MiXCR to reprocess the reads, holding one entry per CDR3 protein. The sample consists of roughly 570,000 distinct CDR3 sequences, about 39% of them appearing once. Germline lookup yields CDR1 SGHTA and CDR2 FQGNSA. V shed 2 bases and J shed 14 bases, with 16 bases lying between them. This CDR3 region has 14 residues. These data come from a study of T cell repertoires in cytomegalovirus infection. About the research overall: CMV epitopes in the study were HLA-C-restricted (recently identified) and HLA-B-restricted (well studied). Indications came from public TCR beta signatures; they pointed to CMV infection and to a matching HLA type. General study results and limits: Identification of carriers of CMV plus the relevant HLA was performed using cumulative public TCR beta family frequency. There were HLA-C-restricted CMV-specific TCR beta clonotypes dominating the ex vivo response.

The V gene is TRBV7-2, the J gene TRBJ1-6; D perhaps matches TRBD1 (5 bases). The TCR originated in a human donor in good health (CMV status not recorded). Some clones in this sample may be carry-over from other donors' samples. Sequences were derived from cultured PBMCs, sampled from culture after CMV antigen stimulation. Here the CDR3 DNA reads TGTGCCAGCAGCTTAAGGGACCCACGTGGGGCCCTCCACTTT. It codes for CASSLRDPRGALHF.